The entry below gives a single T cell receptor beta chain sequence along with its context. Its matching antigen is unknown. This sample is drawn from a study of PD-1 blockade in classical Hodgkin lymphoma. Turning to the study itself: Nivolumab dosing for patients was 3 mg/kg, administered intravenously every 2 weeks.

Study-wide results and limits: The study reported lower baseline TCR diversity in newly diagnosed patients than in healthy donors.

Documented time point: cycle 4 day 1 (C4D1), after 5 to 7 weeks of nivolumab. Relapse after autologous stem cell transplantation occurred in every patient, and brentuximab vedotin exposure varied. From thawed PBMCs, CD8+ T cells were isolated by magnetic negative selection. Patients had relapsed/refractory classical Hodgkin lymphoma with complete response, partial response or progressive disease as best response. Measured with immunoSEQ multiplex PCR; TCRdb has only the in-frame clones, and not every one. The sample consists of some 15,000 clones, 89% of them appearing once. The V gene's germline CDR1 is SGHVS and CDR2 FQNEAQ. CDR3 size: 19 residues. With V trimmed by 3 bases and J by 2 bases, 17 bases remained unmatched.

This chain connects TRBV7-8 to TRBJ2-7; 9 bases fit TRBD1. The TCR comes from a human donor with classical Hodgkin lymphoma. This specimen was CD8+ T cells from blood, taken before the fourth cycle of nivolumab. The CDR3 region is CASSFRGRDRALITYEQYF. In nucleotides, the CDR3 is TGTGCCAGCAGCTTTAGGGGCCGGGACAGGGCTTTAATAACCTACGAGCAGTACTTC.